This is a list of T cell receptor beta chains from one sample in a study of cytotoxic CD8 clonotypes in ibrutinib-treated CLL. This table comes from immunoSEQ multiplex PCR, and its TCRdb copy is limited to in-frame clones, with some not included. The data hold approximately 97,000 clones, with approximately 80% observed a single time. The specimen was PBMCs, collected after 24 months of ibrutinib treatment. The receptors here all came from a human donor with chronic lymphocytic leukemia. CDR3s leave out the opening cysteine and the closing phenylalanine or tryptophan. The order of the fields is V gene, clone size, CDR3 protein. Size is stated for part of the rows, as once, few or many counts, or as a class when the clone is expanded.

V gene: TRBV15; clone size: .; CDR3 protein: ATSRDFGEQF
V gene: TRBV18; clone size: .; CDR3 protein: ASSPPGTGRRETQY
V gene: TRBV10-1; clone size: .; CDR3 protein: ATTAPRGCWGVAQY
V gene: TRBV7-9; clone size: .; CDR3 protein: ASSLEITGANVLT
V gene: TRBV28; clone size: .; CDR3 protein: ASSTGVKNTGELF
V gene: TRBV28; clone size: few; CDR3 protein: ASSFLGDRLNTEAF
V gene: TRBV7-2; clone size: .; CDR3 protein: ASSKAFGFRSNEKLF
V gene: TRBV5-1; clone size: .; CDR3 protein: ASSLDQGAGHYEQY
V gene: TRBV7-2; clone size: once; CDR3 protein: ASAFQARNSYEQY
V gene: TRBV18; clone size: .; CDR3 protein: ASSPPNGGRTPEAF
V gene: TRBV7-6; clone size: .; CDR3 protein: ASSSLQGPGELF
V gene: TRBV28; clone size: .; CDR3 protein: ASSLIRPQQY
V gene: TRBV7-2; clone size: .; CDR3 protein: ASGSSYEQY
V gene: TRBV2; clone size: .; CDR3 protein: ASGRRGPSTDTQY
V gene: TRBV7-9; clone size: .; CDR3 protein: ASSSTGEYMNTEAF
V gene: TRBV30; clone size: .; CDR3 protein: ASGGLAGVLSH
V gene: TRBV4-1; clone size: once; CDR3 protein: ASSQGQVRTGELF
V gene: TRBV9; clone size: few; CDR3 protein: ASSVVPEIQETQY
V gene: TRBV2; clone size: .; CDR3 protein: ASSEDRGSPYEQY
V gene: TRBV5-1; clone size: .; CDR3 protein: ASSLLGSGSHEQY
V gene: TRBV13; clone size: .; CDR3 protein: ASSSGRAGANVLT
V gene: TRBV7-8; clone size: .; CDR3 protein: ASSRRGPAYNEQF
V gene: TRBV4-1; clone size: .; CDR3 protein: ASSQDLVTQAYNEQF
V gene: TRBV5-4; clone size: .; CDR3 protein: ASSLAGAGQNEKLF
V gene: TRBV28; clone size: .; CDR3 protein: ASSFLGGSDTEAF
V gene: TRBV5-1; clone size: .; CDR3 protein: ASSSQPGLAGGEQF
V gene: TRBV5-8; clone size: .; CDR3 protein: ASSLWRGYT
V gene: TRBV20-1; clone size: .; CDR3 protein: SAWRDEQY
V gene: TRBV25-1; clone size: .; CDR3 protein: ASSELGSSGANVLT
V gene: TRBV10-3; clone size: .; CDR3 protein: AIRTGDSETQY
V gene: TRBV30; clone size: .; CDR3 protein: AWSPLDREKLF
V gene: TRBV4-1; clone size: .; CDR3 protein: ASSQGGARRTEAF
V gene: TRBV12-5; clone size: .; CDR3 protein: ASMGTGVRYEQY
V gene: TRBV27; clone size: .; CDR3 protein: ASSSISYEQY
V gene: TRBV5-5; clone size: .; CDR3 protein: ASSFLGETNEKLF
V gene: TRBV7-9; clone size: .; CDR3 protein: ASSLALAGARGEQF
V gene: TRBV6-1; clone size: .; CDR3 protein: ASSLPTTEAF
V gene: TRBV19; clone size: .; CDR3 protein: ASSRLGDRSYEQY
V gene: TRBV27; clone size: .; CDR3 protein: ASSLSGSSYNEQF
V gene: TRBV9; clone size: .; CDR3 protein: ASSVLANTNYGYT